The 26 T cell receptor beta chains listed next were all sequenced from one sample in a study of sequential checkpoint blockade in melanoma. TCRdb's copy holds only in-frame clones and misses some; the assay was immunoSEQ multiplex PCR. The sample has about 11,000 clones, around 73% seen once; the top ten hold over 9%. Described treatment: randomized to nivolumab then ipilimumab (arm A) or the reverse (arm B). The sequencing used CD8+ T cells sorted from blood (inferred from file names), collected from a patient given nivolumab and ipilimumab in sequence. The receptors originated from a human donor with melanoma.

The table lists this clone with a few counts. The rearrangement links TRBV7-9 to TRBJ2-7, with D possibly being TRBD2 (6 bases). CDR3 length equals 15 residues. Germline V gene sequence: CDR1 SEHNR, CDR2 FQNEAQ (reference sequence). V was pared by 0 bases and J by 5 bases, with 14 bases between. CDR3: CASSLAGGRYDEQYF. The CDR3 DNA sequence: TGTGCCAGCAGCTTAGCGGGGGGTCGGTATGACGAGCAGTACTTC. Variable domain in full (rest from reference TRBV7-9 and TRBJ2-7): DTGVSQNPRHKITKRGQNVTFRCDPISEHNRLYWYRQTLGQGPEFLTYFQNEAQLEKSRLLSDRFSAERPKGSFSTLEIQRTEQGDSAMYLCASSLAGGRYDEQYFGPGTRLTVT.

The V and J genes are TRBV19 and TRBJ1-5, with 11 bases that match TRBD1. CDR3 length equals 17 residues. J gave up 2 bases and V 1 base, and 4 bases lay outside the gene matches. Germline CDR1 LNHDA, CDR2 SQIVND (reference sequence). CDR3 loop: CASSIGGQGAGNQPQHF. CDR3 bases: TGTGCCAGTAGTATAGGCGGACAGGGGGCCGGCAATCAGCCCCAGCATTTT.

The rearrangement joins TRBV9 to TRBJ2-3, with D uncertain. The CDR3 sequence is 14 residues long. Germline lookup yields CDR1 SGDLS and CDR2 YYNGEE. With 3 bases removed from V and 3 bases from J, the gap between germline ends came to 11 bases. CDR3 residues: CASSGRLSTDTQYF. The DNA for the CDR3 is TGTGCCAGCAGCGGCCGACTCTCAACAGATACGCAGTATTTT.

The chain uses TRBV25-1 and TRBJ1-4; D is uncertain. The germline V gene encodes CDR1 MGHDK and CDR2 SYGVNS. The CDR3 consists of 13 residues. V was clipped by 10 bases and J by 7 bases, with 16 bases between them. CDR3 in amino acids: CATSVQRGEKLFF. CDR3 nucleotides: TGTGCCACCTCCGTCCAGAGAGGTGAAAAACTGTTTTTT.

J is TRBJ2-7 and V is TRBV19; maybe TRBD1 (6 bases). From germline, CDR1 is LNHDA and CDR2 SQIVND (reference sequence). The V and J ends lost 3 bases and 2 bases respectively, with 14 bases between them. The CDR3 has 15 residues. As DNA, the CDR3 is TGTGCCAGTAGTATCGGCCCACAGGGAGCCTACGAGCAGTACTTC. Translating gives CASSIGPQGAYEQYF.

V is TRBV2 and J is TRBJ2-7; the D is unclear. CDR1 is SNHLY, CDR2 FYNNEI, per germline. The CDR3 has 15 amino acids. Trimming left V 1 base short and J 2 bases short, with 12 bases between. CDR3 region: CASSEGYLGPYEQYF. The CDR3 nucleotides read TGTGCCAGCAGTGAAGGGTATCTCGGTCCCTACGAGCAGTACTTC.

The V and J genes are TRBV28 and TRBJ2-5; 11 nucleotides align to TRBD2. After removal of 2 bases from V and 5 bases from J, the junction contained 7 bases not matched to a gene. The germline gives CDR1 MDHEN, CDR2 SYDVKM. This CDR3 has 16 residues. The CDR3 DNA is TGTGCCAGCAGTTTACTTAGCGGGAGGGCCGATGAGACCCAGTACTTC. This gives the protein CASSLLSGRADETQYF.

CDR3 DNA: TGCGCCAGCAGTGAAGCTAGCGGCTACAATGAGCAGTTCTTC. It specifies CASSEASGYNEQFF. The genes are TRBV10-2 and TRBJ2-1, with TRBD2 identical over 7 bases. V gave up 3 bases and J gave up 3 bases; unmatched junction bases: 2. CDR3 size: 14 residues. CDR1 and CDR2 (germline): WSHSY, SAAADI.

Relative to its sample, this clone is medium-sized. This sample also contains other DNA sequences that code for the same CDR3. V usage is TRBV5-6 and J usage is TRBJ1-1; possibly TRBD1 for D (5 bases). The CDR3 covers 12 residues. Germline loops: CDR1 SGHDT, CDR2 YYEEEE. Trimming removed 1 base at V and 4 bases at J, with 5 bases between. This CDR3 is CASSLRGTEAFF. The CDR3 DNA is TGTGCCAGCAGCTTGAGGGGCACTGAAGCTTTCTTT.

The chain uses TRBV19 and TRBJ2-7; possible D gene TRBD1, 5 bases. The V end lost 6 bases, the J end lost 3 bases, and 15 bases lay between the germline ends. Germline V CDR1 and CDR2: LNHDA, SQIVND (reference sequence). This CDR3 spans 14 amino acids. The CDR3 DNA follows: TGTGCCAGTAGCACCGACAGTTTCGGCTACGAGCAGTACTTC. Its translation is CASSTDSFGYEQYF.

The chain combines TRBV11-2 with TRBJ2-7; maybe TRBD1 (6 bases). CDR1 SGHAT and CDR2 FQNNGV come from the germline V gene. The CDR3 is made up of 11 amino acids. V was clipped by 8 bases and J by 6 bases, with 11 bases between them. The CDR3 is CASYGGAEQYF. The CDR3 DNA follows: TGTGCCAGCTATGGGGGCGCCGAGCAGTACTTC.

In its sample, this clone was seen once. The chain recombines TRBV6-5 with TRBJ1-2; D not resolved. Trimming pared 8 bases from V and 4 bases from J, leaving 8 bases between. CDR3 length: 11 residues. Germline loops: CDR1 MNHEY, CDR2 SVGAGI. This chain's CDR3 is CASVSGYGYTF. DNA of the CDR3: TGTGCCAGCGTCTCCGGCTATGGCTACACCTTC.

The count of this clone is one. This chain joins TRBV6-6 and TRBJ1-2; D gene ambiguous. The V and J ends lost 0 bases and 5 bases respectively, with 13 bases between them. Per the germline V gene, CDR1 is MNHNY and CDR2 is SVGAGI (reference sequence). This CDR3 has 15 amino acids. CDR3 protein: CASSYSGGLGYGYTF. CDR3 in DNA: TGTGCCAGCAGTTACTCGGGAGGGTTGGGATATGGCTACACCTTC.

The V gene is TRBV5-1, the J gene TRBJ2-7; the match to TRBD2 covers 7 bases. Unmatched junction bases numbered 9, after V lost 3 bases and J lost 6 bases. Germline V lookup: CDR1 SGHRS, CDR2 YFSETQ. The CDR3 runs to 14 residues. In DNA form, the CDR3 reads TGCGCCAGCAGCTCGGGCAGCGGGGCCTTCGAGCAGTACTTC. Protein product: CASSSGSGAFEQYF.

In this sample, this clone turned up once. The chain uses TRBV21-1 and TRBJ2-7; the tabulated D call, TRBD2, remains unverified against the DNA. TRBV21-1 is a pseudogene. The CDR3 is 16 residues long. CDR3: CASRIKLATRLDEQYF. For the CDR3, the DNA is TGTGCCAGCAGAATTAAACTAGCTACACGGTTAGACGAGCAGTACTTC.

The chain links TRBV9 to TRBJ1-2, with 9 bases identical to TRBD1. V lost 4 bases and J lost 8; bases outside the gene matches: 6. CDR3 length: 13 residues. Per the germline V gene, CDR1 is SGDLS and CDR2 is YYNGEE. This chain's CDR3 is CASSWGQGKGYTF. In DNA, the CDR3 is TGTGCCAGCAGCTGGGGACAGGGTAAAGGCTACACCTTC.

The V call is TRBV19, the J call TRBJ2-5; D is possibly TRBD1 (6 bases). The germline V gene has CDR1 LNHDA and CDR2 SQIVND (reference sequence). Between the trimmed V and J ends, which lost 6 bases and 4 bases, there was a span of 12 bases. The CDR3 is 13 residues long. The CDR3 is CASRHKQGETQYF. The CDR3 coding sequence is TGTGCCAGTAGGCACAAACAGGGAGAGACCCAGTACTTC.

Here the CDR3 DNA reads TGTGCCAGCAGTGACACTAGCGGGGGGGCAGATACGCAGTATTTT. This translates into CASSDTSGGADTQYF. This sequence joins TRBV6-4 and TRBJ2-3; 13 bases map to TRBD2. Germline assignment: CDR1 MRHNA and CDR2 SNTAGT. The CDR3 sequence is 15 residues long. V lost 2 bases to trimming and J lost 4 bases; unmatched junction nucleotides: 0.

This clone rates as medium-sized. The V call is TRBV5-6, the J call TRBJ2-5, with 7 bases aligning to TRBD2. The CDR3 loop spans 13 amino acids. Per germline, CDR1 SGHDT and CDR2 YYEEEE. The V gene end was trimmed by 4 bases and the J gene end by 7 bases; junction bases not matched to a gene: 7. CDR3 in amino acids: CASSTPGGWTQYF. DNA for the CDR3: TGTGCCAGCAGCACTCCCGGGGGGTGGACCCAGTACTTC.

This chain joins TRBV9 and TRBJ2-1; 8 bases line up with TRBD1. The CDR3 is made up of 16 amino acids. CDR1 is SGDLS and CDR2 is YYNGEE in the germline V gene. The V gene end was trimmed by 3 bases and the J gene end by 3 bases; junction bases not matched to a gene: 8. CDR3 region: CASSAGQGSVYNEQFF. The CDR3 DNA is TGTGCCAGCAGCGCTGGACAGGGTTCGGTCTACAATGAGCAGTTCTTC.

CDR3 coding DNA: TGCGCCAGCAGCCGACAGGGCCTCCCCTACGAGCAGTACTTC. It is translated as CASSRQGLPYEQYF. This chain connects TRBV10-1 to TRBJ2-7, with 7 bases fitting TRBD1. Germline V gene data show CDR1 as WNHNN and CDR2 as SYGVQD (reference sequence). V trimming: 6 bases; J trimming: 2 bases; junction bases outside the gene matches: 7. This CDR3 has 14 residues.

The chain links TRBV6-1 to TRBJ1-5; D is uncertain. CDR1 and CDR2 (germline): MNHNS, SASEGT. V lost 2 bases and J lost 0, with 20 bases in between. CDR3 length: 19 amino acids. The CDR3 reads CASSEKAEGSLYSNQPQHF. For the CDR3, the DNA is TGTGCCAGCAGTGAAAAGGCAGAGGGAAGTCTTTATAGCAATCAGCCCCAGCATTTT.

The genes are TRBV9 and TRBJ2-5; weak D call: TRBD2 (5 bases). The CDR3 extends over 15 amino acids. The V end was cut by 2 bases, the J end by 0 bases, with 11 bases between. Germline CDR1 SGDLS, CDR2 YYNGEE. CDR3: CASSVAGGYQETQYF. CDR3 DNA sequence: TGTGCCAGCAGCGTGGCCGGCGGGTACCAAGAGACCCAGTACTTC.

The chain is built from TRBV9 and TRBJ1-1, with D maybe TRBD1 (6 bases). V was trimmed by 3 bases and J by 0 bases, leaving 15 bases between them. There are 16 residues in the CDR3. CDR1 SGDLS and CDR2 YYNGEE come from the germline V gene. The CDR3 coding sequence is TGTGCCAGCAGCGCTGGGACAATGAGAATGAACACTGAAGCTTTCTTT. Its protein is CASSAGTMRMNTEAFF.

Concerning this clone itself: The junction departs from the called germline gene at one end, perhaps through a read error. This chain links TRBV19 with TRBJ1-4; possible D gene TRBD1, 5 bases. This CDR3 is 14 amino acids long. CDR1 and CDR2 (germline): LNHDA, SQIVND (reference sequence). CDR3 DNA sequence: TGTGCCAGTAGTATTCGGCAGGGTAATGCAAAACTGTTTTTT. Translation gives CASSIRQGNAKLFF. Full variable domain (missing parts from reference TRBV19 and TRBJ1-4): DGGITQSPKYLFRKEGQNVTLSCEQNLNHDAMYWYRQDPGQGLRLIYYSQIVNDFQKGDIAEGYSVSREKKESFPLTVTSAQKNPTAFYLCASSIRQGNAKLFFGSGTQLSVL.

This clone is judged medium-sized. The rearrangement links TRBV6-4 to TRBJ2-6; 9 bases map to TRBD1. The CDR3 has 17 amino acids. V trimming: 3 bases; J trimming: 0 bases; junction bases outside the gene matches: 3. CDR1 and CDR2 (germline): MRHNA, SNTAGT. CDR3 in amino acids: CASSEETGGSGANVLTF. The CDR3, as DNA: TGTGCCAGCAGTGAGGAGACAGGGGGCTCTGGGGCCAACGTCCTGACTTTC.